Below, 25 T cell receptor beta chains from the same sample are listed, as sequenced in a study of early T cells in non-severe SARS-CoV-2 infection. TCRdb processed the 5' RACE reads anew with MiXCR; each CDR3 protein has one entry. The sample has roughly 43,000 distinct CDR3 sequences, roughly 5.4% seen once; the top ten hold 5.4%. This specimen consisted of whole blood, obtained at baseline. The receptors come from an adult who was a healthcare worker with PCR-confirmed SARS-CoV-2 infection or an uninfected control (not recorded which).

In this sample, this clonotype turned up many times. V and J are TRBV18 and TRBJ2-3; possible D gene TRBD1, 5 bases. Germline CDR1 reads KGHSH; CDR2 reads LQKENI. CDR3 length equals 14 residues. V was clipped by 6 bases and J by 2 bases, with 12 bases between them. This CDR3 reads CASSQGPHTDTQYF. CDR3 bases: TGTGCCAGCTCCCAGGGTCCGCACACAGATACGCAGTATTTT.

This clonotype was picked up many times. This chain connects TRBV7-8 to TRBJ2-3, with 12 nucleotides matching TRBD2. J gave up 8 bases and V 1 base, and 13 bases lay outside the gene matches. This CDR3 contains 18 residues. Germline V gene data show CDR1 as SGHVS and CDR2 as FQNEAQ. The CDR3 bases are TGTGCCAGCAGCTTAGGTGCCGGACTAGCGGGACGGGGGTTTACGCAGTATTTT. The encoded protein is CASSLGAGLAGRGFTQYF.

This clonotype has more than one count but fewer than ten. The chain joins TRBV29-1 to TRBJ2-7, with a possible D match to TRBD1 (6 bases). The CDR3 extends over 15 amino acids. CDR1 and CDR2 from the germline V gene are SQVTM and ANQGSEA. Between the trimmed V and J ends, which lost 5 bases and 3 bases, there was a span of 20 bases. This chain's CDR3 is CSVPCFTGHCYEQYF. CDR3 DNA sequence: TGCAGCGTTCCATGTTTTACGGGACACTGCTACGAGCAGTACTTC.

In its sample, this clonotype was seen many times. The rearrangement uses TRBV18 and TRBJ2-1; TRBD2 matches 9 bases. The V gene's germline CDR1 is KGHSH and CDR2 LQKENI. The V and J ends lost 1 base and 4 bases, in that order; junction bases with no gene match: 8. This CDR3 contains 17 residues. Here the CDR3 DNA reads TGTGCCAGCTCACCACGGCTAGCGGGGCCCCTTTACAATGAGCAGTTCTTC. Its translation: CASSPRLAGPLYNEQFF.

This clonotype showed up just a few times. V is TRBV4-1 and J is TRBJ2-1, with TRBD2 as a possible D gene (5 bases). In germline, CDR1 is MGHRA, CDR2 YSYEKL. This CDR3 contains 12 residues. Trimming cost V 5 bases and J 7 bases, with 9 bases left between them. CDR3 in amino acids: CASSWEKNEQFF. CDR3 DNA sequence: TGCGCCAGCAGCTGGGAGAAGAATGAGCAGTTCTTC.

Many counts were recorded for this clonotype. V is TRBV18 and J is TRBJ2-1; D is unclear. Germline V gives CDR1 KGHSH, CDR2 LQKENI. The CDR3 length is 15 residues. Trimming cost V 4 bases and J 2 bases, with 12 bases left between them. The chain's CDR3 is CASSQSQQTYNEQFF. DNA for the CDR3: TGTGCCAGCTCACAATCCCAGCAAACCTACAATGAGCAGTTCTTC. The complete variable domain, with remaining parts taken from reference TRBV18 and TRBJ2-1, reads NAGVMQNPRHLVRRRGQEARLRCSPMKGHSHVYWYRQLPEEGLKFMVYLQKENIIDESGMPKERFSAEFPKEGPSILRIQQVVRGDSAAYFCASSQSQQTYNEQFFGPGTRLTVL.

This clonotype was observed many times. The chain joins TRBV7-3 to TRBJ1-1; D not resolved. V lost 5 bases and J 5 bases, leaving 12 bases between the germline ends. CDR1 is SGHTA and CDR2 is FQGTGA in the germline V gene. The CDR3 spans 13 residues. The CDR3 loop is CASSPLPGTEAFF. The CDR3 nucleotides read TGTGCCAGCAGCCCCCTCCCTGGGACTGAAGCTTTCTTT.

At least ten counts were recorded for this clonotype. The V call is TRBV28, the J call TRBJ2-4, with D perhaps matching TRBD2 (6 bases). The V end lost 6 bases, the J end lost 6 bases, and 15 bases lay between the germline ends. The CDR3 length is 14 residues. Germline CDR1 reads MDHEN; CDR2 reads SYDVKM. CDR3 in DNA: TGTGCCAGCAGGCAGGGACTCCCCGGAAACATTCAGTACTTC. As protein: CASRQGLPGNIQYF.

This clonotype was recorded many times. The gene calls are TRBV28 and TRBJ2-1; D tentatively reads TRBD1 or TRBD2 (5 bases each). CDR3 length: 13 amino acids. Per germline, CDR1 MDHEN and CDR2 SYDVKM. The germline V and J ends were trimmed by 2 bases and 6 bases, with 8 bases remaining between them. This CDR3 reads CASSLQGANEQFF. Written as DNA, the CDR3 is TGTGCCAGCAGTTTACAGGGAGCCAATGAGCAGTTCTTC. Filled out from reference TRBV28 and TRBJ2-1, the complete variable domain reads DVKVTQSSRYLVKRTGEKVFLECVQDMDHENMFWYRQDPGLGLRLIYFSYDVKMKEKGDIPEGYSVSREKKERFSLILESASTNQTSMYLCASSLQGANEQFFGPGTRLTVL.

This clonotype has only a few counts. The CDR3 loop reads CASSSDVVYEQYF. The CDR3 nucleotides read TGTGCCAGCAGTTCTGACGTCGTCTACGAGCAGTACTTC. V usage is TRBV6-5 and J usage is TRBJ2-7; D is unresolved. Deletions cut 4 bases from V and 3 bases from J, with 10 bases between. Germline CDR1 and CDR2: MNHEY and SVGAGI. CDR3 size: 13 residues.

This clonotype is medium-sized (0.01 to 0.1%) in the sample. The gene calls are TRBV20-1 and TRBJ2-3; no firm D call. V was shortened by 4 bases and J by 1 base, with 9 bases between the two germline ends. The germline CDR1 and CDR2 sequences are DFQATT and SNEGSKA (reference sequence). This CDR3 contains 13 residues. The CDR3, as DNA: TGCAGTGCTATGGAATCTGGCACAGATACGCAGTATTTT. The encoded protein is CSAMESGTDTQYF.

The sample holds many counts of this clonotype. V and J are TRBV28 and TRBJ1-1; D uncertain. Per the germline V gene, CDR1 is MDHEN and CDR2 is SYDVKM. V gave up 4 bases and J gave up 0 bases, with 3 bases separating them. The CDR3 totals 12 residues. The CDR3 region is CASSSVNTEAFF. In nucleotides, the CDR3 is TGTGCCAGCAGTTCGGTGAACACTGAAGCTTTCTTT.

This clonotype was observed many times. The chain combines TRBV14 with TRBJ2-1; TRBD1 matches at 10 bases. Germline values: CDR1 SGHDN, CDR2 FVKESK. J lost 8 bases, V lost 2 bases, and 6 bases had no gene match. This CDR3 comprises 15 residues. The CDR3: CASSQPGQGFDEQFF. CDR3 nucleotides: TGTGCCAGCAGCCAACCGGGACAGGGGTTCGATGAGCAGTTCTTC.

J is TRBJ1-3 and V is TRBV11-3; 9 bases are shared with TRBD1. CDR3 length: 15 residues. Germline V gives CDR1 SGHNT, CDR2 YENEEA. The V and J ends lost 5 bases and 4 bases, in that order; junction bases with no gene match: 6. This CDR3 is CASSHGTGRGNTIYF. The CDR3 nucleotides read TGTGCCAGCAGCCACGGGACAGGGAGGGGAAACACCATATATTTT.

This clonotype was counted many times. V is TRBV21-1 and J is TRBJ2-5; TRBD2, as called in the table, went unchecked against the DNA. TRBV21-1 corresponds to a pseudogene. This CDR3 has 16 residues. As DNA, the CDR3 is TGTGCCAGCAGCAAAGCGACTAGCGGGAGCCAAGAGACCCAGTACTTC. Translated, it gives CASSKATSGSQETQYF.

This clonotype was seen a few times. CDR3 nucleotide sequence: TGTGCCTGGAGTGTACATCGGAGCGGGACGGTCGAGCAGTACTTC. Its protein is CAWSVHRSGTVEQYF. This chain uses TRBV30 with TRBJ2-7; TRBD2 matches 7 bases. Germline V gene data show CDR1 as GTSNPN and CDR2 as SVGIG (reference sequence). V was clipped by 0 bases and J by 6 bases; unmatched bases: 11. There are 15 residues in the CDR3.

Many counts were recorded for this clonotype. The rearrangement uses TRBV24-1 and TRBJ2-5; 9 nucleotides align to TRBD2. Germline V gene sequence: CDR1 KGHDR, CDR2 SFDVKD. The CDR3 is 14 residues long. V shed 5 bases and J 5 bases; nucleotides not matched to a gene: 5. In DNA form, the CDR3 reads TGTGCCACCAGTGTAGCGGGAGTAATGGAGACCCAGTACTTC. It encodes CATSVAGVMETQYF.

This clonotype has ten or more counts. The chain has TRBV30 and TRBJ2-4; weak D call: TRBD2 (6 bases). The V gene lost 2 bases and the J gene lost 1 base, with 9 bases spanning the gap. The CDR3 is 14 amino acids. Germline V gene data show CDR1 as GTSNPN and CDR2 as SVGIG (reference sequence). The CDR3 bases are TGTGCCTGGAGTCCTCGGGAGGCCAAAAACATTCAGTACTTC. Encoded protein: CAWSPREAKNIQYF.

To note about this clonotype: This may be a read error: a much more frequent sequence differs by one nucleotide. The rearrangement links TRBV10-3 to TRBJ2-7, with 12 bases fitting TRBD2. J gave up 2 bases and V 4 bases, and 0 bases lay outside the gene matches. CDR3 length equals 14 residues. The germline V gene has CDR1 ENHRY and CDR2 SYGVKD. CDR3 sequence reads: CAISGTSGAYEQYF. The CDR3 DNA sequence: TGTGCCATCAGTGGGACTAGCGGGGCCTACGAGCAGTACTTC.

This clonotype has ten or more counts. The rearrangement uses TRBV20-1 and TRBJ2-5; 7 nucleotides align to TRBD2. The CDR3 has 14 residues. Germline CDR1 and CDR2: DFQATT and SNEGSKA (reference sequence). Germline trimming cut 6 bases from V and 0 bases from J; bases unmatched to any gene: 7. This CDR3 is CSAPTSAYQETQYF. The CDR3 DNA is TGCAGTGCACCCACTAGCGCGTACCAAGAGACCCAGTACTTC.

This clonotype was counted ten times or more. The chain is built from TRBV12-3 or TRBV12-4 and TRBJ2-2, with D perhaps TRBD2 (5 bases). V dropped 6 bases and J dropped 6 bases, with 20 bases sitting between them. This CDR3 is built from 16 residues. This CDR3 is CASRSSEGLGAGELFF. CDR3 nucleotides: TGTGCCAGCAGATCCTCCGAGGGCCTCGGGGCCGGGGAGCTGTTTTTT.

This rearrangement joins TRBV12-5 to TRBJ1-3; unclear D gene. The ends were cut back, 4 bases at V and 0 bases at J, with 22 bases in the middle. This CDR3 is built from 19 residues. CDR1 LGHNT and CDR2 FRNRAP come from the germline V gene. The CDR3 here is CASGSIFHLPGRSGNTIYF. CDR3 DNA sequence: TGTGCTAGTGGTTCAATCTTCCACCTTCCAGGACGCTCTGGAAACACCATATATTTT.

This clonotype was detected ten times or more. The CDR3 reads CASSPSSGGSYNEQFF. The CDR3 bases are TGTGCCAGCAGCCCCTCTAGCGGGGGTTCCTACAATGAGCAGTTCTTC. The genes are TRBV7-6 and TRBJ2-1; 10 bases map to TRBD2. CDR1 and CDR2 from the germline V gene are SGHVS and FNYEAQ. V was clipped by 5 bases and J by 1 base; unmatched bases: 5. CDR3 length equals 16 residues.

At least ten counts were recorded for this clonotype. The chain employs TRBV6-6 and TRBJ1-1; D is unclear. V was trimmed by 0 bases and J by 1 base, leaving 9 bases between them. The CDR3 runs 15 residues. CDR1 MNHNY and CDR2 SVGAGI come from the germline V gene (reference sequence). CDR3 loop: CASSYSGRENTEAFF. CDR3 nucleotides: TGTGCCAGCAGTTACTCGGGGAGGGAGAACACTGAAGCTTTCTTT.

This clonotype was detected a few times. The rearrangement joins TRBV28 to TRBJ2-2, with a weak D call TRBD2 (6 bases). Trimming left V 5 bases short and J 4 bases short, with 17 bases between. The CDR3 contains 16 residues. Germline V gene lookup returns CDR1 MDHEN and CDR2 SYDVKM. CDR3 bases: TGTGCCAGCAGTCCTCCTACCGGGGGATCCACCGGGGAGCTGTTTTTT. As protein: CASSPPTGGSTGELFF.